The source of this T cell receptor (beta chain) is a study of OX40 agonist ivuxolimab in advanced cancers. A note on this clone: Its matching antigen is unknown.

V was trimmed by 5 bases and J by 6 bases, leaving 8 bases between them. CDR1 MDHEN and CDR2 SYDVKM come from the germline V gene. The CDR3 sequence is 12 residues long. Points from the study as a whole: Within 6 weeks, CD4+ and CD8+ blood T cells expanded clonally at 0.1 to 3.0 mg/kg.

Profiling relied on immunoSEQ multiplex PCR, and the TCRdb table lists in-frame clones only, not all of them. The repertoire holds tens of thousands of clones, with 85% as singletons. Material: CD4+ or CD8+ T cells sorted from blood, obtained in a trial of the OX40 agonist ivuxolimab. This TCR derives from an adult with an advanced solid tumor such as melanoma, head and neck, liver or kidney cancer. The rearrangement joins TRBV28 to TRBJ2-4; D gene unclear. The CDR3: CASSQFGNIQYF. The CDR3 region has the DNA TGTGCCAGCAGTCAATTTGGAAACATTCAGTACTTC. Full variable domain (rest looked up from reference TRBV28 and TRBJ2-4): DVKVTQSSRYLVKRTGEKVFLECVQDMDHENMFWYRQDPGLGLRLIYFSYDVKMKEKGDIPEGYSVSREKKERFSLILESASTNQTSMYLCASSQFGNIQYFGAGTRLSVL.